The present T cell receptor (beta chain) was sequenced within a study of human T cells and chemical hapten exposure (dated by TCRdb to the early 2020s). Regarding the study in general: For sensitization, 2% DPC in acetone was applied to a roughly 2 cm by roughly 2 cm area of upper inner arm skin. Patients additionally received weekly therapeutic DPC doses to the scalp throughout the roughly 25-week study period. Patch testing was done on the upper back using Finn chambers containing 0.01% DPC, and results were scored after 6 days according to International Contact Dermatitis Research Group standards. Most of the patients in the cohort were female, and the cohort covered alopecia areata with under or over 50% scalp involvement, alopecia totalis and alopecia universalis. Libraries were pooled for sequencing, and variation in per-sample TCR yields was attributed mainly to small differences in library volumes within the pool. In alopecia patients, the study followed how the peripheral blood TCR repertoire changed in vivo over primary and secondary sensitization to diphenylcyclopropenone (DPC), a hapten. Blood samples were taken from patients before sensitization (week 0) and then at 2, 6 and about 24 weeks after DPC sensitization. For TCR sequencing, blood came from about 29 alopecia patients at anywhere from one to four time points (pre-sensitization, 2, 6 and 24 weeks).

According to the study, the label for this sample's time point signals: pre-sensitization, week 0. Read against the paper, the sample's treatment or condition label means: therapeutic diphenylcyclopropenone sensitization with weekly scalp DPC. At every patch-test visit, the blood draw took place before the patch test was put on. To be eligible, patients had to be aged 18 to 70, diagnosed with alopecia and judged suitable for DPC therapy, while pregnant patients were excluded. Total RNA was isolated from unfractionated whole blood collected in Tempus Blood RNA tubes. This clonotype was seen only a few times. No cognate antigen has been identified for it. Per-base qualities were not stored, and no clone one base away is much larger. On the study overall, not on this receptor specifically: Compared with pre-sensitization or healthy control sets, expanded TCRs formed significantly more large CDR3 similarity clusters, which is consistent with antigen-driven responses. Patch test score was positively correlated with the number of PT1 expanded TCRs, with significance at thresholds 8, 16 and 32 but not at 4. The number of TCRs above 1 in 1000 frequency did not change with DPC sensitization; there was no evidence of global repertoire structure alterations. Repeated subsampling changed both the strength of the expansion versus patch-test correlation and the threshold at which that correlation became significant. Because every patient had alopecia, a presumed autoimmune disease, the patients' immune response might differ from that of healthy individuals.

The CDR3 has 12 amino acids, counting the end cysteine and phenylalanine. Only the CDR3 DNA stays, 36 bases, in frame from base 1. Looking up the germline V gene yields CDR1 MDHEN and CDR2 SYDVKM. The germline V end is reduced by 5 bases and the J end by 13 bases; junction bases left unmatched: 5. Library prep was done by RACE. Sequencing took place on a NextSeq 500. Library preparation attached unique molecular identifiers to individual cDNA molecules for quantitative, reproducible TCR counting. Each blood RNA sample was used to sequence both TCR alpha and TCR beta chains. The source study handled its data this way. The median number of TCRs per sample was approximately 96,000, ranging from about 23,224 to 700,000. The Decombinator software suite was used to annotate V, J and CDR3 in the TCR reads. To make PS versus PT1 abundance plots, every sample was subsampled to the same number of TCRs (28,000). TCRs were defined as expanded if absent before sensitization and observed at least eight times at the 2-week time point. TCRdb reran the public reads through fastp at Q25 and MiXCR, keeping productive beta chains. CDR3 protein sequences are deduplicated, and each keeps its most common genes and DNA. In this record, the V and J calls reflect TCRdb's handling and not the investigators' own analysis. This sample is represented by under 300,000 distinct CDR3 sequences; about 9% of them were singletons. Of the sample, 2.3% falls within the top ten clones.

This receptor was obtained from a middle-aged woman with alopecia areata. Some clones in this sample may be carry-over from other donors' samples. Recombination joined TRBV28 with TRBJ1-1, with 12 central nucleotides matching TRBD1. The sample was whole blood, taken in connection with sensitization to the hapten diphenylcyclopropenone (DPC). The encoded CDR3 is CASSGDRGLVFF. Read as DNA, the sequence is TGTGCCAGCAGTGGGGACAGGGGGCTGGTTTTCTTT. The full variable domain, completed from the reference TRBV28 and TRBJ1-1 proteins outside the CDR3, reads DVKVTQSSRYLVKRTGEKVFLECVQDMDHENMFWYRQDPGLGLRLIYFSYDVKMKEKGDIPEGYSVSREKKERFSLILESASTNQTSMYLCASSGDRGLVFFGQGTRLTVV.